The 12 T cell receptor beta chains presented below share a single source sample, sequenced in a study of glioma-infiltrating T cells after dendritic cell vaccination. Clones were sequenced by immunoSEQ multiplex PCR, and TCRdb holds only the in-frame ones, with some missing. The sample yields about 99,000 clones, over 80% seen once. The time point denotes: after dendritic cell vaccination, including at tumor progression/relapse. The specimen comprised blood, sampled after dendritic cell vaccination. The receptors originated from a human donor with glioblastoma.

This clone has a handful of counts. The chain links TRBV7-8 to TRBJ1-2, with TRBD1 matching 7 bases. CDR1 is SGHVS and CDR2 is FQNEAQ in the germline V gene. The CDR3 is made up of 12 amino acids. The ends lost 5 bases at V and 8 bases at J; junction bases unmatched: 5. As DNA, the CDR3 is TGTGCCAGCAGCGACAGGGCGGGAGGCTACACCTTC. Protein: CASSDRAGGYTF. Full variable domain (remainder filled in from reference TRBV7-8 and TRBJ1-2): GAGVSQSPRYKVAKRGQDVALRCDPISGHVSLFWYQQALGQGPEFLTYFQNEAQLDKSGLPSDRFFAERPEGSVSTLKIQRTQQEDSAVYLCASSDRAGGYTFGSGTRLTVV.

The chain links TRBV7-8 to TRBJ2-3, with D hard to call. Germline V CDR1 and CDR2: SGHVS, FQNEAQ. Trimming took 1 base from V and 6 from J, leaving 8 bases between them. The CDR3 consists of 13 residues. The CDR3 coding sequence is TGTGCCAGCAGCTTAGTTCATGTTGATACGCAGTATTTT. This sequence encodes CASSLVHVDTQYF.

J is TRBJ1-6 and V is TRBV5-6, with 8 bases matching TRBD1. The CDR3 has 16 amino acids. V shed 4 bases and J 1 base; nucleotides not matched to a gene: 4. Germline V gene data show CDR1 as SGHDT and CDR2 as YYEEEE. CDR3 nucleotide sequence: TGTGCCAGCAGCGCATACAGGGGGTCCTATAATTCACCCCTCCACTTT. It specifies CASSAYRGSYNSPLHF. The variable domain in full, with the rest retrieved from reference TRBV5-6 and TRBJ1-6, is DAGVTQSPTHLIKTRGQQVTLRCSPKSGHDTVSWYQQALGQGPQFIFQYYEEEERQRGNFPDRFSGHQFPNYSSELNVNALLLGDSALYLCASSAYRGSYNSPLHFGNGTRLTVT.

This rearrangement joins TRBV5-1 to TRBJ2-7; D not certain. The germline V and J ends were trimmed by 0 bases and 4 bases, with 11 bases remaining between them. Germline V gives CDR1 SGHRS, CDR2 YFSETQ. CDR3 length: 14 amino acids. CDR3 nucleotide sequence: TGCGCCAGCAGCTTGGAATCCGCGGATTACGAGCAGTACTTC. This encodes CASSLESADYEQYF.

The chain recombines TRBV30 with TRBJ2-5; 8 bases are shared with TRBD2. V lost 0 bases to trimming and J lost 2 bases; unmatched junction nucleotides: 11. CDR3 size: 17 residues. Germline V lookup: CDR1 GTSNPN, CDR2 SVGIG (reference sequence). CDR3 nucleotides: TGTGCCTGGAGTGTAAGCCCCGGGGGGGCTAGACAAGAGACCCAGTACTTC. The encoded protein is CAWSVSPGGARQETQYF.

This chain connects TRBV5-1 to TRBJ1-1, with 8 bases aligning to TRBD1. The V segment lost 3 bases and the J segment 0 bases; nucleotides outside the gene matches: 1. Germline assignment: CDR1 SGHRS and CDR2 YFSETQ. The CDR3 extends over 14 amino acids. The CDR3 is CASSSGQVNTEAFF. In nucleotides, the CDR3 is TGCGCCAGCAGCTCGGGACAGGTGAACACTGAAGCTTTCTTT. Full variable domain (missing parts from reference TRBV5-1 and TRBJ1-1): KAGVTQTPRYLIKTRGQQVTLSCSPISGHRSVSWYQQTPGQGLQFLFEYFSETQRNKGNFPGRFSGRQFSNSRSEMNVSTLELGDSALYLCASSSGQVNTEAFFGQGTRLTVV.

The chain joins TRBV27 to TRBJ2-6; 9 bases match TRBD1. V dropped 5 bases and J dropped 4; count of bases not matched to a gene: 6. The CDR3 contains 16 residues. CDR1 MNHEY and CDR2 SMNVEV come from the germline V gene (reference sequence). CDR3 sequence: CASSRTGVRGANVLTF. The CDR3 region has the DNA TGTGCCAGCAGTCGGACAGGGGTACGAGGGGCCAACGTCCTGACTTTC.

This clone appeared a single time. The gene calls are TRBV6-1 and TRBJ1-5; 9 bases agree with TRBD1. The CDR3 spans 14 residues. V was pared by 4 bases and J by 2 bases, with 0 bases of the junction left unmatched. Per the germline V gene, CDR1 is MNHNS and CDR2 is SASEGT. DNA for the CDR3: TGTGCCAGCAGTGGACAGGGGGGCAATCAGCCCCAGCATTTT. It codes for CASSGQGGNQPQHF.

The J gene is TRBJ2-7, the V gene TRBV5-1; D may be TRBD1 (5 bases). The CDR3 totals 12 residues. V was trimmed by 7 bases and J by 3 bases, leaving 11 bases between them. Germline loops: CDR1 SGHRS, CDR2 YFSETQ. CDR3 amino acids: CASGLDIYEQYF. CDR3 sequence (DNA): TGCGCCAGCGGCCTGGACATCTACGAGCAGTACTTC.

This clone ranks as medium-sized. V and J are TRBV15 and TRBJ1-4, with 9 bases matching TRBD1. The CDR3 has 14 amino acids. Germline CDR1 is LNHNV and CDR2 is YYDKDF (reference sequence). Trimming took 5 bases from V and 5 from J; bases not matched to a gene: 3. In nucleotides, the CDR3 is TGTGCCACCAGCCGAGGACAGGGGAATGAAAAACTGTTTTTT. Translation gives CATSRGQGNEKLFF.

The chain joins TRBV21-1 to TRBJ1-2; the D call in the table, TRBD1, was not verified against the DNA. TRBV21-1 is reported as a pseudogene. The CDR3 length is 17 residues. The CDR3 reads CASSKWAARVGWYGYTF. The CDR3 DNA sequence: TGTGCCAGCAGCAAATGGGCTGCCAGGGTAGGATGGTATGGCTACACCTTC.

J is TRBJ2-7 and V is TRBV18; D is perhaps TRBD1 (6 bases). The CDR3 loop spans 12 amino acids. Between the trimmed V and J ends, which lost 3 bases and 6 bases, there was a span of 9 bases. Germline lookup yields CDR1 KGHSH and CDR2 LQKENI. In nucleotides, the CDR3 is TGTGCCAGCTCACCCGGGACAACCGAGCAGTACTTC. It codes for CASSPGTTEQYF.